This TCR beta chain is from a study of beta chain features in type 1 diabetes. General observations from the study: Shortening of TCRB CDR3s, moderate but significant, appeared in all four CD4+ subsets of Type 1 diabetes patients.

The sequenced template was cDNA made from the entire isolated RNA. Here immunoSEQ multiplex PCR was the method, and the copy in TCRdb shows in-frame clones only, minus some. Of under 850,000 clones listed, around an eighth were seen once; the top ten hold 0.022%. The CDR3 covers 14 residues. Trimming pared 10 bases from V and 0 bases from J, leaving 13 bases between. Germline-derived CDR1 and CDR2 are SNHLY and FYNNEI. This clone was found a few times. Antigen unknown. The V and J genes are TRBV2 and TRBJ2-1; D is perhaps TRBD2 (6 bases). The sequenced sample consisted of naive CD4+ T cells from blood. The sequence came from a man between 18 and 29 years old with type 1 diabetes. The CDR3 DNA reads as TGTGCCATCCTAAGGAGGGGCTCCTACAATGAGCAGTTCTTC. This codes for CAILRRGSYNEQFF. Supplemented by reference TRBV2 and TRBJ2-1, the full variable domain reads EPEVTQTPSHQVTQMGQEVILRCVPISNHLYFYWYRQILGQKVEFLVSFYNNEISEKSEIFDDQFSVERPDGSNFTLKIRSTKLEDSAMYFCAILRRGSYNEQFFGPGTRLTVL.